Listed here are 14 T cell receptor beta chains from one sample, sequenced in a study of shared clonotypes between healthy human individuals. The method was immunoSEQ multiplex PCR; TCRdb's version includes in-frame clones alone and lacks a portion of them. The sample lists 550,000 to 850,000 clones; just under 75% were seen once. Source material: memory CD4+ T cells sorted from blood. The subset was: CD45RA-negative fraction. The receptors were gathered from a woman younger than 45 in good health.

V gene TRBV15 combines with J gene TRBJ1-5; D possibly corresponds to TRBD1 (5 bases). The CDR3 has 13 amino acids. V lost 4 bases to trimming and J lost 4 bases, with 8 bases between them. Looked up from germline, CDR1 is LNHNV and CDR2 is YYDKDF (reference sequence). The CDR3 loop reads CATSIQENQPQHF. The DNA for the CDR3 is TGTGCCACCAGCATACAGGAGAATCAGCCCCAGCATTTT.

This rearrangement joins TRBV6-1 to TRBJ2-7, with D perhaps TRBD2 (5 bases). The ends were cut back, 0 bases at V and 5 bases at J, with 14 bases in the middle. Germline CDR1 is MNHNS and CDR2 is SASEGT. This CDR3 comprises 15 residues. CDR3 sequence reads: CASSEALDGRDEQYF. The DNA for the CDR3 is TGTGCCAGCAGTGAAGCGCTGGACGGGCGGGACGAGCAGTACTTC.

The gene calls are TRBV5-4 and TRBJ2-2, with a tentative D call TRBD2 (6 bases). The CDR3 contains 14 residues. Trimming removed 0 bases at V and 10 bases at J, with 13 bases between. CDR1 SGHNT and CDR2 YYREEE come from the germline V gene (reference sequence). The CDR3 DNA reads TGTGCCAGCAGCTTGGGGTCGGGAGCGGAGGAGCTGTTTTTT. Protein product: CASSLGSGAEELFF. Full variable domain (rest looked up from reference TRBV5-4 and TRBJ2-2): ETGVTQSPTHLIKTRGQQVTLRCSSQSGHNTVSWYQQALGQGPQFIFQYYREEENGRGNFPPRFSGLQFPNYSSELNVNALELDDSALYLCASSLGSGAEELFFGEGSRLTVL.

Comments on this clone: At one boundary the junction diverges from the germline segment, which might be a read error. V usage is TRBV7-3 and J usage is TRBJ2-7; 9 nucleotides align to TRBD2. CDR1 is SGHTA, CDR2 FQGTGA, per germline. The CDR3 spans 16 residues. CDR3 sequence reads: CASSLTGTSYTSEQYF. The CDR3, as DNA: TGTGCCAGCAGCCTAACCGGGACTAGCTATACTAGCGAGCAGTACTTC.

The rearrangement uses TRBV27 and TRBJ2-7; tentative D call: TRBD2 (5 bases). In germline, CDR1 is MNHEY, CDR2 SMNVEV (reference sequence). The CDR3 runs 13 residues. Trimming removed 6 bases at V and 5 bases at J, with 14 bases between. CDR3 protein: CASRRGSADEQYF. In DNA, the CDR3 is TGTGCCAGCAGACGTGGGAGTGCAGACGAGCAGTACTTC.

The rearrangement joins TRBV6-1 to TRBJ1-2; D remains unclear. The germline V and J ends were trimmed by 1 base and 3 bases, with 6 bases remaining between them. The CDR3 is made up of 13 amino acids. Germline V gives CDR1 MNHNS, CDR2 SASEGT. The CDR3 reads CASSEGVHYGYTF. CDR3 bases: TGTGCCAGCAGTGAAGGGGTCCACTATGGCTACACCTTC.

The chain combines TRBV5-1 with TRBJ1-5; D not certain. Germline V lookup: CDR1 SGHRS, CDR2 YFSETQ. Trimming removed 4 bases from V and 2 bases from J, with 13 bases in between. This CDR3 has 15 amino acids. CDR3 residues: CASSLEPGGNQPQHF. CDR3 nucleotide sequence: TGCGCCAGCAGCCTAGAGCCGGGTGGCAATCAGCCCCAGCATTTT. Supplemented by reference TRBV5-1 and TRBJ1-5, the full variable domain reads KAGVTQTPRYLIKTRGQQVTLSCSPISGHRSVSWYQQTPGQGLQFLFEYFSETQRNKGNFPGRFSGRQFSNSRSEMNVSTLELGDSALYLCASSLEPGGNQPQHFGDGTRLSIL.

Of note for this clone: One end of the junction does not line up with germline, which may come from a read error. As DNA, the CDR3 is TGTGCCAGCAGCTTGCAGACTGCAGAGCCGTACTTC. Translated: CASSLQTAEPYF. This chain uses TRBV5-5 with TRBJ2-7; no reliable D call. Germline CDR1 reads SGHKS; CDR2 reads YYEKEE (reference sequence). The CDR3 length is 12 residues.

J is TRBJ1-5 and V is TRBV28; 7 nucleotides line up with TRBD1. This CDR3 is built from 14 residues. Germline lookup yields CDR1 MDHEN and CDR2 SYDVKM. Unmatched junction bases numbered 12, after V lost 7 bases and J lost 9 bases. CDR3 in amino acids: CASTLPGQVLPQHF. The DNA for the CDR3 is TGTGCCAGCACCCTACCAGGACAGGTTCTGCCCCAGCATTTT.

The chain uses TRBV2 and TRBJ2-1; D unclear. From germline, CDR1 is SNHLY and CDR2 FYNNEI. V was cut by 4 bases and J by 0 bases, with 7 bases left in between. The CDR3 extends over 14 amino acids. The DNA for the CDR3 is TGTGCCAGCAGTGGAACGTTCTCCTACAATGAGCAGTTCTTC. Translating it yields CASSGTFSYNEQFF. The full variable domain, in which reference TRBV2 and TRBJ2-1 provide the parts outside the CDR3, is EPEVTQTPSHQVTQMGQEVILRCVPISNHLYFYWYRQILGQKVEFLVSFYNNEISEKSEIFDDQFSVERPDGSNFTLKIRSTKLEDSAMYFCASSGTFSYNEQFFGPGTRLTVL.

CDR3 loop: CASSPTGGGPTNEKLFF. DNA for the CDR3: TGTGCCAGCAGCCCGACAGGGGGCGGCCCAACTAATGAAAAACTGTTTTTT. This rearrangement joins TRBV7-8 to TRBJ1-4, with 10 bases fitting TRBD1. The CDR3 runs 17 residues. Per the germline V gene, CDR1 is SGHVS and CDR2 is FQNEAQ. The V gene end was trimmed by 5 bases and the J gene end by 0 bases; junction bases not matched to a gene: 6.

V is TRBV5-1 and J is TRBJ2-2; D is possibly TRBD1 (6 bases). CDR3 length equals 14 residues. CDR1 SGHRS and CDR2 YFSETQ come from the germline V gene. The ends were cut back, 5 bases at V and 6 bases at J, with 14 bases in the middle. CDR3 in DNA: TGCGCCAGCAGACCCTTACAGGGAGCCGGGGAGCTGTTTTTT. Protein: CASRPLQGAGELFF.

The table lists this clone with a count of one. This chain joins TRBV7-9 and TRBJ2-5; D is unclear. Between the trimmed V and J ends, which lost 1 base and 1 base, there was a span of 10 bases. CDR1 is SEHNR, CDR2 FQNEAQ, per germline (reference sequence). This CDR3 spans 15 amino acids. The CDR3 DNA sequence: TGTGCCAGCAGCTTAGTGGTTGCGGCCCAAGAGACCCAGTACTTC. Protein sequence: CASSLVVAAQETQYF.

The chain uses TRBV6-5 and TRBJ2-5; D is perhaps TRBD2 (5 bases). Trimming took 0 bases from V and 5 from J, leaving 16 bases between them. The length of the CDR3 is 16 residues. The V gene's germline CDR1 is MNHEY and CDR2 SVGAGI. In DNA form, the CDR3 reads TGTGCCAGCAGTTACTCCTGGGCGGGCGTATATGAGACCCAGTACTTC. The encoded protein is CASSYSWAGVYETQYF.